The rows below give T cell receptor beta chains drawn from one sample of a study of patients and donors after allogeneic stem cell transplantation. Via MiXCR, TCRdb re-called the RT-PCR reads, giving one row per CDR3 protein. Of some 960,000 distinct CDR3 sequences in the sample, roughly 18% were seen once. Material for sequencing was blood, either unsorted or a sorted T cell fraction (not recorded which). The receptors were sampled from a human donor who was either an allogeneic HSCT recipient or a stem cell or donor lymphocyte infusion donor (not recorded which). It is not recorded whose cells these are; they may come from a transplant donor. The CDR3 runs from the conserved cysteine through the conserved F or W. The D gene is left open where the match is weak. Not all rows give a size; the values are once, few, many and, for expanded clones, a class.

>NA|TRBJ2-2|TRBV4-2|few
CASSQDAGSDSGELFF
TGTGCCAGCAGCCAAGATGCCGGGAGCGACTCCGGGGAGCTGTTTTTT
>NA|TRBJ2-5|TRBV5-1|few
CASSLDLRGRPETQYF
TGCGCCAGCAGCCTCGACCTTCGGGGGCGCCCAGAGACCCAGTACTTC
>NA|TRBJ2-1|TRBV19|NA
CASSSIAVAEQFF
TGTGCCAGTAGTTCTATAGCGGTGGCTGAGCAGTTCTTC
>TRBD2|TRBJ2-2|TRBV7-3|NA
CASSPRSGGADTGELFF
TGTGCCAGCAGCCCCCGTAGCGGGGGGGCAGACACCGGGGAGCTGTTTTTT
>TRBD2|TRBJ2-1|TRBV24-1|NA
CATSDRTTSPPGDEQFF
TGTGCCACCAGTGATCGTACGACTAGCCCCCCTGGTGATGAGCAGTTCTTC
>NA|TRBJ1-2|TRBV5-1|few
CASSQETSNYGYTF
TGCGCCAGCAGCCAAGAGACAAGCAACTATGGCTACACCTTC
>TRBD2|TRBJ2-5|TRBV4-1|NA
CASSQAGRGGQETQYF
TGCGCCAGCAGCCAAGCTGGGCGGGGGGGCCAAGAGACCCAGTACTTC
>NA|TRBJ2-7|TRBV6-2/TRBV6-3|few
CASSTASYEQYF
TGTGCCAGCAGTACGGCGTCCTACGAGCAGTACTTC
>NA|TRBJ2-7|TRBV29-1|NA
CSVEVGSYNYEQYF
TGCAGCGTTGAAGTGGGGAGTTACAACTACGAGCAGTACTTC
>TRBD2|TRBJ2-7|TRBV29-1|NA
CSVEDRAGGPGEQYF
TGCAGCGTTGAAGATAGAGCGGGAGGGCCGGGAGAGCAGTACTTC
>TRBD1|TRBJ1-5|TRBV27|few
CASSPDRLSNQPQHF
TGTGCCAGCAGTCCGGACAGGCTTAGCAATCAGCCCCAGCATTTT
>TRBD2|TRBJ2-7|TRBV11-3|NA
CASSLDSTSGIYGAYF
TGTGCCAGCAGCTTAGATAGCACTAGCGGGATCTACGGAGCGTACTTC
>TRBD2|TRBJ2-3|TRBV9|NA
CASSVFRGGGLGTDTQYF
TGTGCCAGCAGCGTATTCCGGGGGGGCGGTTTAGGCACAGATACGCAGTATTTT
>NA|TRBJ2-7|TRBV4-3|NA
CASSQAGPKKEQYF
TGCGCCAGCAGCCAAGCCGGGCCGAAGAAGGAGCAGTACTTC
>TRBD1|TRBJ1-2|TRBV30|few
CAWSGDRDGCTF
TGTGCCTGGAGTGGTGACAGGGATGGCTGCACCTTC
>TRBD1|TRBJ2-7|TRBV20-1|many
CSATGQGNSYEQYF
TGCAGTGCAACGGGACAGGGGAACTCCTACGAGCAGTACTTC
>NA|TRBJ2-1|TRBV11-2|few
CASSLSATRRFFFDNEQFF
TGTGCCAGCAGCTTATCGGCGACTAGAAGGTTTTTCTTCGACAATGAGCAGTTCTTC
>NA|TRBJ1-2|TRBV7-2|NA
CASSSGRSNGYTF
TGTGCCAGCAGCTCGGGACGGTCTAATGGCTACACCTTC
>TRBD1|TRBJ1-4|TRBV18|few
CASSSGQALNEKLFF
TGTGCCAGCTCATCAGGACAGGCCCTTAATGAAAAACTGTTTTTT
>TRBD1|TRBJ2-2|TRBV4-1|NA
CASSQDRGDRVIANTGELFF
TGCGCCAGCAGCCAAGACAGGGGGGACAGGGTCATAGCGAACACCGGGGAGCTGTTTTTT
>NA|TRBJ2-7|TRBV18|NA
CASSSQGGGYEQYF
TGTGCCAGCTCAAGCCAGGGGGGGGGCTACGAGCAGTACTTC
>NA|TRBJ2-7|TRBV5-6|few
CASSFGGFLASNREQYF
TGTGCCAGCAGCTTTGGGGGTTTTCTAGCCTCAAATCGTGAGCAGTACTTC
>NA|TRBJ2-7|TRBV6-1|NA
CASSHQGSGPLSYEQYF
TGTGCCAGCAGCCACCAGGGGTCAGGGCCCCTCTCCTACGAGCAGTACTTC
>NA|TRBJ2-7|TRBV29-1|few
CSVDWGRGRGREQYF
TGCAGCGTTGATTGGGGCAGGGGCCGAGGGAGAGAGCAGTACTTC
>NA|TRBJ1-1|TRBV4-2|NA
CASSPTPGVATEAFF
TGTGCCAGCAGCCCAACTCCAGGGGTTGCGACTGAAGCTTTCTTT
>NA|TRBJ1-1|TRBV19|NA
CASIEATGLGTEAFF
TGTGCCAGTATTGAGGCTACAGGGTTGGGTACTGAAGCTTTCTTT
>NA|TRBJ1-1|TRBV10-3|NA
CAISDLRDMNTEAFF
TGTGCCATCAGTGACCTCAGGGATATGAACACTGAAGCTTTCTTT
>NA|TRBJ2-7|TRBV7-9|few
CASSFSGTGDEQYF
TGTGCCAGCAGCTTTTCCGGGACGGGAGACGAGCAGTACTTC